The entry below gives a single T cell receptor beta chain sequence along with its context. Antigen unknown. The data are from a study of radiotherapy plus CTLA-4 blockade in lung cancer. As for the study in general: Objective responses were documented in around a sixth of patients, with disease control in 25% to 35%.

Germline assignment: CDR1 MDHEN and CDR2 SYDVKM. CDR3 size: 14 residues. Trimming pared 5 bases from V and 7 bases from J, leaving 15 bases between. Sequencing was performed with immunoSEQ multiplex PCR; in TCRdb, only in-frame clones are kept and a portion is missing. The sample lists some 77,000 clones; approximately 86% were seen once. Regarding the study as a whole: Reports identified early blood T cell clone dynamics, with interferon-beta, as the best response predictor. Blood TCR clones of tumor origin expanded after radiotherapy plus ipilimumab.

The sample consisted of peripheral blood, taken from a patient treated with radiotherapy plus ipilimumab. The rearrangement joins TRBV28 to TRBJ2-1; D may be TRBD2 (6 bases). This receptor was identified in a human donor with non-small cell lung cancer who had a partial response to radiotherapy plus ipilimumab. For the CDR3, the DNA is TGTGCCAGCAGTCCCCTCGGGAGTAGAAATGAGCAGTTCTTC. The encoded protein is CASSPLGSRNEQFF.